This T cell receptor (beta chain) was found in a study of blood T cell repertoires in COVID-19. Background on the study: T cells, B-cell-depleted T cells, or PBMCs supplied cDNA or gDNA.

The germline V gene encodes CDR1 LNHDA and CDR2 SQIVND (reference sequence). The CDR3 extends over 17 amino acids. Trimming took 7 bases from V and 2 from J, leaving 18 bases between them. TCRdb's copy holds only in-frame clones and misses some; the assay was immunoSEQ multiplex PCR. The data show about 120,000 clones, around four fifths seen once. This clone was detected only once. The receptor was derived from a man aged 30-40 years with acute or convalescent COVID-19. This chain connects TRBV19 to TRBJ2-6, with no clear D. Sequenced material: peripheral blood. CDR3 DNA: TGTGCCAGTACTCCGCGCCCGTCGTCCACTGGGGCCAACGTCCTGACTTTC. This codes for CASTPRPSSTGANVLTF.